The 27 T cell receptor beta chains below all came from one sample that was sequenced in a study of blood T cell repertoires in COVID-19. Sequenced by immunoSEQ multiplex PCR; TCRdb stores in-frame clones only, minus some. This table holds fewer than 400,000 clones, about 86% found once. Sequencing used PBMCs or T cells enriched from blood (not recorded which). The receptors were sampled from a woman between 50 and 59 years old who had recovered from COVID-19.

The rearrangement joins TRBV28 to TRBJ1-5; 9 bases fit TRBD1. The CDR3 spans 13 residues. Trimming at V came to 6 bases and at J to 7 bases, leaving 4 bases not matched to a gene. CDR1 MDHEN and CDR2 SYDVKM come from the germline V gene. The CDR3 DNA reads TGTGCCAGCAGCTTGACAGGGGGACAGCCCCAGCATTTT. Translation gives CASSLTGGQPQHF. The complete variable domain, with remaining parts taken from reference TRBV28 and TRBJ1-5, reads DVKVTQSSRYLVKRTGEKVFLECVQDMDHENMFWYRQDPGLGLRLIYFSYDVKMKEKGDIPEGYSVSREKKERFSLILESASTNQTSMYLCASSLTGGQPQHFGDGTRLSIL.

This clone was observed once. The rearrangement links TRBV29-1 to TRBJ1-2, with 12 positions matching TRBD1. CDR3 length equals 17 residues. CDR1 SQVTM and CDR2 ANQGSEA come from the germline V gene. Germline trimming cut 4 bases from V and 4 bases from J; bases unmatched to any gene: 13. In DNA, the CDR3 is TGCAGCGTTGGTGGGGGGACAGGGGGCGCGACCCTCTATGGCTACACCTTC. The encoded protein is CSVGGGTGGATLYGYTF.

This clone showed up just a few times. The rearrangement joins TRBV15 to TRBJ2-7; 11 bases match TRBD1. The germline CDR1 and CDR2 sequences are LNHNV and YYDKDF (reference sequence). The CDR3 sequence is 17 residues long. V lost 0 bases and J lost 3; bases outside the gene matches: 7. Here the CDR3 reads CATSREMTGTGGYEQYF. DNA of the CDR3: TGTGCCACCAGCAGAGAAATGACCGGGACAGGGGGCTACGAGCAGTACTTC. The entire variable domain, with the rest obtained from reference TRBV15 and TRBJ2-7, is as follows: DAMVIQNPRYQVTQFGKPVTLSCSQTLNHNVMYWYQQKSSQAPKLLFHYYDKDFNNEADTPDNFQSRRPNTSFCFLDIRSPGLGDTAMYLCATSREMTGTGGYEQYFGPGTRLTVT.

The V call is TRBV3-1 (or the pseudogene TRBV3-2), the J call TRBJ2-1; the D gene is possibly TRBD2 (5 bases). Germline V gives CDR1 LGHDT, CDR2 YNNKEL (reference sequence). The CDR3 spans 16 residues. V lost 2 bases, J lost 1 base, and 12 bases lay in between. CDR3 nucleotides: TGTGCCAGCAGCCAACTAGCTTATCTTTCCTACAATGAGCAGTTCTTC. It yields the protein CASSQLAYLSYNEQFF.

CDR3 protein: CASRQGPSKYF. The CDR3 DNA is TGTGCCAGCAGACAGGGCCCGAGTAAGTACTTC. The chain has TRBV2 and TRBJ2-7; a weak D match, TRBD1 (6 bases). Trimming stripped 6 bases from V and 11 bases from J, with 14 bases between. The CDR3 spans 11 residues. The V gene's germline CDR1 is SNHLY and CDR2 FYNNEI. The whole variable domain, filled in from reference TRBV2 and TRBJ2-7, reads EPEVTQTPSHQVTQMGQEVILRCVPISNHLYFYWYRQILGQKVEFLVSFYNNEISEKSEIFDDQFSVERPDGSNFTLKIRSTKLEDSAMYFCASRQGPSKYFGPGTRLTVT.

The CDR3 here is CASSLWGGENTEAFF. For the CDR3, the DNA is TGTGCCAGCAGCTTATGGGGGGGAGAGAACACTGAAGCTTTCTTT. V gene TRBV7-2 combines with J gene TRBJ1-1, with a tentative D call TRBD1 (5 bases). V was cut by 2 bases and J by 1 base, with 11 bases left in between. The germline CDR1 and CDR2 sequences are SGHTA and FQGNSA. CDR3 length: 15 amino acids. Full variable domain (outside the CDR3, taken from reference TRBV7-2 and TRBJ1-1): GAGVSQSPSNKVTEKGKDVELRCDPISGHTALYWYRQSLGQGLEFLIYFQGNSAPDKSGLPSDRFSAERTGGSVSTLTIQRTQQEDSAVYLCASSLWGGENTEAFFGQGTRLTVV.

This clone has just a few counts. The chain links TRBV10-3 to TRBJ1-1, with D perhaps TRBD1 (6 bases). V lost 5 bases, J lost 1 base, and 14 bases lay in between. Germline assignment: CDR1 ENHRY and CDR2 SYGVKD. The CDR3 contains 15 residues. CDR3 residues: CAISSISGQNTEAFF. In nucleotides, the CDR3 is TGTGCCATCAGTTCCATTTCGGGACAGAACACTGAAGCTTTCTTT.

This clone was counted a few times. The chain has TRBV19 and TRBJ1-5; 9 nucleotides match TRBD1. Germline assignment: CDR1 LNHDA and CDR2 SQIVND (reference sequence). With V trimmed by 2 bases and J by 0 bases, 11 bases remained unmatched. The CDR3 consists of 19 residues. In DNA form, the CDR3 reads TGTGCCAGTAGTATAAGGGGGACAGGGAGAGAAGTTAGCAATCAGCCCCAGCATTTT. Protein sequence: CASSIRGTGREVSNQPQHF.

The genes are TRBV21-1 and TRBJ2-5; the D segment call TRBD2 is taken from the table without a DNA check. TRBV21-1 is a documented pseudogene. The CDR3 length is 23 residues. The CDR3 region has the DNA TGTGCCAGCCCCAATCCGAGGGACAGTAGCTTCTATACGGCGGGGGGGCGACAAGAGACCCAGTACTTC. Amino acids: CASPNPRDSSFYTAGGRQETQYF.

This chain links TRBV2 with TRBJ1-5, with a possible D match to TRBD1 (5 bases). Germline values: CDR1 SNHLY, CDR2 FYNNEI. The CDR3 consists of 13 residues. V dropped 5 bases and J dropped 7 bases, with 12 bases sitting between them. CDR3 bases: TGTGCCAGCAGTTTGGACATCGACCAGCCCCAGCATTTT. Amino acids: CASSLDIDQPQHF.

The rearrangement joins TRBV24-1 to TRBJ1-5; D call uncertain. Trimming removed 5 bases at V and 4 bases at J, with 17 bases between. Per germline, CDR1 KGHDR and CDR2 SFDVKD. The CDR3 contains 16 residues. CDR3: CATSGSHGSQNQPQHF. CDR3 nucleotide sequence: TGTGCCACCAGTGGCTCTCATGGGAGTCAAAATCAGCCCCAGCATTTT.

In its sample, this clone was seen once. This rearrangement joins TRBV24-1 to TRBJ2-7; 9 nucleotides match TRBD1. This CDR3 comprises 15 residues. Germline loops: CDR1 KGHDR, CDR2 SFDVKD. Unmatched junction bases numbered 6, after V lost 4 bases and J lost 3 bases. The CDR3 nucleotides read TGTGCCACCAGTGACGCCGGGACAGGGATCTACGAGCAGTACTTC. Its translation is CATSDAGTGIYEQYF.

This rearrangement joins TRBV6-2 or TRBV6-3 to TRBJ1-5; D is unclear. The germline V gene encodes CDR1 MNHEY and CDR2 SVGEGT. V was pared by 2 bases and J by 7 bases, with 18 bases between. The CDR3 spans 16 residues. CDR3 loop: CASSYQRSGFRQPQHF. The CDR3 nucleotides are TGTGCCAGCAGTTACCAACGAAGCGGGTTTAGGCAGCCCCAGCATTTT.

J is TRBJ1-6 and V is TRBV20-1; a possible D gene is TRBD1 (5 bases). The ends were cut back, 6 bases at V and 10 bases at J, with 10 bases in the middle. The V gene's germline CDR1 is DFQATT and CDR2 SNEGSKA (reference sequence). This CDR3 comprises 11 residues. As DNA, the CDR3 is TGCAGTGCCCAGGGAGGATCACCCCTCCACTTT. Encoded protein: CSAQGGSPLHF.

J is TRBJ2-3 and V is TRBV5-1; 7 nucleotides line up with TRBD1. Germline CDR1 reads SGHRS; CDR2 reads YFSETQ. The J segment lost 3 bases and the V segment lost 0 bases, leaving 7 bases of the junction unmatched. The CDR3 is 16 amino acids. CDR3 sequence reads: CASSLGGQPNTDTQYF. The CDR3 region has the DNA TGCGCCAGCAGCTTGGGGGGACAGCCAAATACAGATACGCAGTATTTT.

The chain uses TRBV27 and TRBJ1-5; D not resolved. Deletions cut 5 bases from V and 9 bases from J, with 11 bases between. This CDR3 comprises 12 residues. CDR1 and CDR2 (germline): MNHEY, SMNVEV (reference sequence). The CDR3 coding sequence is TGTGCCAGCAGTCCCCAGGAGGGGCCCCAGCATTTT. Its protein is CASSPQEGPQHF.

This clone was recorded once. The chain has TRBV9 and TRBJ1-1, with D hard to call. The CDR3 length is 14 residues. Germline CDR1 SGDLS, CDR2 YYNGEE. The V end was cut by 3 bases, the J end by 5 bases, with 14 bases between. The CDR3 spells CASSASHGVTEAFF. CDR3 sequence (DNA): TGTGCCAGCAGCGCCTCCCACGGTGTGACTGAAGCTTTCTTT.

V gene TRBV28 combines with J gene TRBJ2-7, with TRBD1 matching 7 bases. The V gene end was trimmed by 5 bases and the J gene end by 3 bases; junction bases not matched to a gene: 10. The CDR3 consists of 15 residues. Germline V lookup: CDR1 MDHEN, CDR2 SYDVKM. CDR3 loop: CASSNPGQVDYEQYF. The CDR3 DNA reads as TGTGCCAGCAGTAACCCCGGACAGGTCGACTACGAGCAGTACTTC.

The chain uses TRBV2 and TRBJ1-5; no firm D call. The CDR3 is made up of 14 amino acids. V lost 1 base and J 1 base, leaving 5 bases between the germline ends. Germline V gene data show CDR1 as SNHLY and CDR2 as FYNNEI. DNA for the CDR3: TGTGCCAGCAGTGAAGAAAGCAGCAATCAGCCCCAGCATTTT. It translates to CASSEESSNQPQHF.

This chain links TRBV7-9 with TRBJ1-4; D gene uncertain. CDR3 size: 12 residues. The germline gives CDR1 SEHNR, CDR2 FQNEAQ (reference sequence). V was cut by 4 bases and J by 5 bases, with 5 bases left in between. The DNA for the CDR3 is TGTGCCAGCAGCTACACAAATGAAAAACTGTTTTTT. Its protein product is CASSYTNEKLFF. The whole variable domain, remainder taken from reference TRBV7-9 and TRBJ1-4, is DTGVSQNPRHKITKRGQNVTFRCDPISEHNRLYWYRQTLGQGPEFLTYFQNEAQLEKSRLLSDRFSAERPKGSFSTLEIQRTEQGDSAMYLCASSYTNEKLFFGSGTQLSVL.

For the CDR3, the DNA is TGTGCCAGCAGCAGGGGACAGCAAAACACTGAAGCTTTCTTT. Translation: CASSRGQQNTEAFF. The chain uses TRBV5-6 and TRBJ1-1; 7 bases are a match to TRBD1. V lost 4 bases to trimming and J lost 2 bases; unmatched junction nucleotides: 5. In germline, CDR1 is SGHDT, CDR2 YYEEEE. This CDR3 region has 14 residues. The variable domain in full, completed from reference TRBV5-6 and TRBJ1-1, reads DAGVTQSPTHLIKTRGQQVTLRCSPKSGHDTVSWYQQALGQGPQFIFQYYEEEERQRGNFPDRFSGHQFPNYSSELNVNALLLGDSALYLCASSRGQQNTEAFFGQGTRLTVV.

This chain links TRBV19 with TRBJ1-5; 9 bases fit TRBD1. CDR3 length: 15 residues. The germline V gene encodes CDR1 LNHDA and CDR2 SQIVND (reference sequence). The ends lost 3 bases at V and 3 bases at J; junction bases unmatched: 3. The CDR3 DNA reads TGTGCCAGTAGTATTGGGACAGGGACCAATCAGCCCCAGCATTTT. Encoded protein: CASSIGTGTNQPQHF.

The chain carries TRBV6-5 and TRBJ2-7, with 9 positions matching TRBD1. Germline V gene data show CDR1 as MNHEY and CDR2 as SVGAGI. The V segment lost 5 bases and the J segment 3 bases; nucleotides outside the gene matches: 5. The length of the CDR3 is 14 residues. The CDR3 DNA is TGTGCCAGCAGTCGACCGGGACAGGGCTACGAGCAGTACTTC. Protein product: CASSRPGQGYEQYF.

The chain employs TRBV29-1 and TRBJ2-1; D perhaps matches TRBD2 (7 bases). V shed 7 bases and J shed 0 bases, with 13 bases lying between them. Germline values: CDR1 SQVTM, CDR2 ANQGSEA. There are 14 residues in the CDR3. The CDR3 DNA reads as TGCAGCGCGACGGGGGGCCCCTCCTACAATGAGCAGTTCTTC. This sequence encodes CSATGGPSYNEQFF.

The CDR3 spells CASSLRPGTGGVADTQYF. The CDR3 DNA follows: TGTGCCAGCAGCCTCCGTCCCGGGACAGGGGGCGTAGCAGATACGCAGTATTTT. The genes are TRBV9 and TRBJ2-3, with 12 bases matching TRBD1. Germline-derived CDR1 and CDR2 are SGDLS and YYNGEE. The CDR3 extends over 18 amino acids. The junction had 13 bases not matched to a gene; V was cut back by 4 bases and J by 4 bases.

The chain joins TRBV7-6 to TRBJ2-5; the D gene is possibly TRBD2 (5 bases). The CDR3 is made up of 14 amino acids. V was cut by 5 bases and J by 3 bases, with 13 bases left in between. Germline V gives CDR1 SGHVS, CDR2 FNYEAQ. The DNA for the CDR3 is TGTGCCAGCAGCCCCTCATCGGGGAAAGAGACCCAGTACTTC. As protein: CASSPSSGKETQYF.

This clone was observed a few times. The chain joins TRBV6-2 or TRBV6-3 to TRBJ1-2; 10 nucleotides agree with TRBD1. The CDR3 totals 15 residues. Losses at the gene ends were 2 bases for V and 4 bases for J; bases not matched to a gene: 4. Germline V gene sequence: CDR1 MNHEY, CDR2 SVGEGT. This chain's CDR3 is CASSYGTGVAYGYTF. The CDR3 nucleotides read TGTGCCAGCAGTTACGGGACAGGGGTTGCCTATGGCTACACCTTC.